This T cell receptor beta chain emerged from a study of blood T cell repertoires in COVID-19. Overall study context: There were acute and convalescent COVID-19 samples, and they came from the United States, Italy and Spain. PBMCs, B-cell-depleted T cells, or T cells provided the cDNA or gDNA that made up the material.

The CDR3 is 13 residues long. The germline V gene has CDR1 SGHNT and CDR2 YENEEA. Deletions cut 10 bases from V and 2 bases from J, with 13 bases between. The repertoire was sequenced with immunoSEQ multiplex PCR; TCRdb's copy has only in-frame clones and lacks some. The table includes 50,000 to 65,000 clones, approximately 90% detected once. The V call is TRBV11-3, the J call TRBJ2-3; D is unresolved. The TCR sequence derives from a man in his fifties or sixties with acute or convalescent COVID-19. The sequenced material came from peripheral blood. CDR3 in amino acids: CATSRTLTDTQYF. The CDR3 nucleotides are TGTGCCACATCACGTACTCTCACAGATACGCAGTATTTT.